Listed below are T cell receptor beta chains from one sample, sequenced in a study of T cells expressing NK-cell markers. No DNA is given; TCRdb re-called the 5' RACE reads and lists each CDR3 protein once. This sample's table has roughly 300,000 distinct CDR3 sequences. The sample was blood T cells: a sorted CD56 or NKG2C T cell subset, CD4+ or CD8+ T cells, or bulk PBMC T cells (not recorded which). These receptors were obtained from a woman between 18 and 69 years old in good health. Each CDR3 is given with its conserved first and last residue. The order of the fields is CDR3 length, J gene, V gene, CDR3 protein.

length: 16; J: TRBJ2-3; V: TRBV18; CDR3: CASSPVADGGTDTQYF
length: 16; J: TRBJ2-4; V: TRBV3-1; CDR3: CASSQEGLAGGYIQYF
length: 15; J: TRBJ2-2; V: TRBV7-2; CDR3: CASSHRQGNTGELFF
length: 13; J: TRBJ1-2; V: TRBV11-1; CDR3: CASSLLAEYGYTF
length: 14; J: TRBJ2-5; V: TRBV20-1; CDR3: CSARDGTGKETQYF
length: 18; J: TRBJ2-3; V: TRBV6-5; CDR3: CASSYSRGVKVSTDTQYF
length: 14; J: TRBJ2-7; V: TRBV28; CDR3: CASKSGRPSYEQYF
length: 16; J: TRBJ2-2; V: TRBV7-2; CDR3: CASTPGSGANTGELFF
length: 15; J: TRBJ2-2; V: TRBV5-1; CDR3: CASSLAAQSTGELFF
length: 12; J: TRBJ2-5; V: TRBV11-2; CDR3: CASRGVGETQYF
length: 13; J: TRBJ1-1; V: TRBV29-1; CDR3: CSASAGMGAEAFF
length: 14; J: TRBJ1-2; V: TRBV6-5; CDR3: CASSYSRVGYGYTF
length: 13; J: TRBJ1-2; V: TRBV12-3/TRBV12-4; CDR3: CASSIDWGYGYTF
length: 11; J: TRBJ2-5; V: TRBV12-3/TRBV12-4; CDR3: CASSLGGAKYF
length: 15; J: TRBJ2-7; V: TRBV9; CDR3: CASSVAPRDSYEQYF
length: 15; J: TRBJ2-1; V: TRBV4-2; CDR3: CATRLAGSSYNEQFF
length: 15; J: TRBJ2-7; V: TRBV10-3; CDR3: CAISDTGASSYEQYF
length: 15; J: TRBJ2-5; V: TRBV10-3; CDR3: CAISEAGTPLETQYF
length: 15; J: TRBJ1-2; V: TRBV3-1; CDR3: CASSQDRRQGPGYTF
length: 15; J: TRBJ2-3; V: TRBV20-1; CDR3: CSARPFSRAADTQYF
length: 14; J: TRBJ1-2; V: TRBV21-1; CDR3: CASSNEKGALGYTF
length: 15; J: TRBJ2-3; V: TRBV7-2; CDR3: CASSLDGLSTDTQYF
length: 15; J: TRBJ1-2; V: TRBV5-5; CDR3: CASSLELGPNYGYTF
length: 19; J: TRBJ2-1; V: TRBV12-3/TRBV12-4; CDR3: CASRFQGLAETSSYNEQFF
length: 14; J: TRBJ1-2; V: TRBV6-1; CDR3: CASSMGQGGYGYTF
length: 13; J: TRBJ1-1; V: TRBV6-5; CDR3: CASSYSFGTEAFF
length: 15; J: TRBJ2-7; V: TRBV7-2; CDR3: CASSLNGGVPYEQYF
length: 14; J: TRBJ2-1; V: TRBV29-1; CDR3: CSVFRDRAINEQFF
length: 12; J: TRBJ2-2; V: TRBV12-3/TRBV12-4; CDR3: CASSSGNGELFF
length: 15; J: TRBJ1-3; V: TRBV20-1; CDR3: CSARGGASSGNTIYF
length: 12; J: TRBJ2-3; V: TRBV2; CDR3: CASRGQGASQYF
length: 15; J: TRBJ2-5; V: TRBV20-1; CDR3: CSAPYHPGQEETQYF
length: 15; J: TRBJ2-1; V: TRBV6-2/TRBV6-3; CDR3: CASSPGTSEYNEQFF
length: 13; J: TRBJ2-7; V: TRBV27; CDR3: CASSWTGVSEQYF
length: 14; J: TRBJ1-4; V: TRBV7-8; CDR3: CASSQGRKNEKLFF
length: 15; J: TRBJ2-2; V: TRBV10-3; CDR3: CAISSGTRDTGELFF
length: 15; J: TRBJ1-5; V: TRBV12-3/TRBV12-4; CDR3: CASSLGGRINQPQHF
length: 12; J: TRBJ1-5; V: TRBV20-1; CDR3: CGVATSNQPQHF
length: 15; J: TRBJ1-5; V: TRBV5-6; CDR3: CASSLWTGVNQPQHF
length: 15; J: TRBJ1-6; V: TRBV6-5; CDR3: CACSYSGLQNSPLHF
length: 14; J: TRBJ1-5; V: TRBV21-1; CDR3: CASSKHRGNQPQHF
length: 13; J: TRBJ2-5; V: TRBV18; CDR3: CASSPVPGETQYF
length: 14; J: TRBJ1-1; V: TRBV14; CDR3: CASSLPGMNTEAFF
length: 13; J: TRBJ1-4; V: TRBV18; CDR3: CASSGATNEKLFF
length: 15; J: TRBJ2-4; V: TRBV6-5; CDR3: CASSYPTGAKNIQYF
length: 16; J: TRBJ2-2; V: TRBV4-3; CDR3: CASSSVGTSFTGELFF
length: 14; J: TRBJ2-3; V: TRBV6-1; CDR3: CASSNTGGPDTQYF
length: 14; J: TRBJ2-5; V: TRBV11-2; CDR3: CASSLSIGIETQYF
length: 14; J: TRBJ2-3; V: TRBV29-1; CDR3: CSDRTRGSTDTQYF
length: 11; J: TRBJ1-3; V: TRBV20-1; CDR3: CSASYRDTIYF
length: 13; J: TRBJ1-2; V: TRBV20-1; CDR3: CSARTGTNYGYTF
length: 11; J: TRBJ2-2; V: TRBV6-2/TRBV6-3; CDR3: CASSRPGELFF
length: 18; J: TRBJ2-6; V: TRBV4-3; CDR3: CASSPTAQGALGANVLTF
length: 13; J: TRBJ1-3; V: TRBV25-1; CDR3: CASSESPPSTIYF